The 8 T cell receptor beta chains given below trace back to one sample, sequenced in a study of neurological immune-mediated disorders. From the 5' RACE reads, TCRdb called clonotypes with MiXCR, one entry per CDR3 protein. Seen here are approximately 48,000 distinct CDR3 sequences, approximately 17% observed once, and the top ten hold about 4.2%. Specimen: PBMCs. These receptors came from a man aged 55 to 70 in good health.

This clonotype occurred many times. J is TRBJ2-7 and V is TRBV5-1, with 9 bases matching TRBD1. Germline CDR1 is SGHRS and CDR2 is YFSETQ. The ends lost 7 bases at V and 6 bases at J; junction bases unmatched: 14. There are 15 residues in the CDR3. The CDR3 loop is CASGRDPGQGREQYF. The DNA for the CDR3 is TGCGCCAGCGGGCGGGATCCGGGACAGGGCCGCGAGCAGTACTTC.

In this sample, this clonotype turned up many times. The CDR3 DNA reads as TGTGCCAGCAGGCTAACTAGGAGCTCCTACGAGCAGTACTTC. It yields the protein CASRLTRSSYEQYF. The chain employs TRBV7-2 and TRBJ2-7; possibly TRBD2 for D (5 bases). Trimming left V 6 bases short and J 0 bases short, with 12 bases between. This CDR3 contains 14 residues. Germline assignment: CDR1 SGHTA and CDR2 FQGNSA.

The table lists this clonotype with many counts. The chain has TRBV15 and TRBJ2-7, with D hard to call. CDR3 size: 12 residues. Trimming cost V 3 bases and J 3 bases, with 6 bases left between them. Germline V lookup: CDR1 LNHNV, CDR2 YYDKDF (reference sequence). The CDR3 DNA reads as TGTGCCACCAGCAGCCTCGGCTACGAGCAGTACTTC. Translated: CATSSLGYEQYF.

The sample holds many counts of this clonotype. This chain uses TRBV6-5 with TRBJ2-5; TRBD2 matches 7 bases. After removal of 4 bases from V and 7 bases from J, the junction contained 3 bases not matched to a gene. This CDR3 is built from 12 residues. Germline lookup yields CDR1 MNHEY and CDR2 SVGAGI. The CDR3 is CASSSSGSTQYF. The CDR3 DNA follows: TGTGCCAGCAGTTCTAGCGGCTCGACCCAGTACTTC.

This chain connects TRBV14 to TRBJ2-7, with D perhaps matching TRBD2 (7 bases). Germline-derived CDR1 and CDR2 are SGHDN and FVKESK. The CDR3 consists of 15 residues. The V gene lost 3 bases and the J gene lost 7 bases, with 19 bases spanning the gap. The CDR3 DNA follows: TGTGCCAGCAGCCACCCAGGGCGGGGGCCCTTAGAGCAGTACTTC. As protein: CASSHPGRGPLEQYF.

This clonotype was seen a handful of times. CDR3 coding DNA: TGCAGCGTTGATGACGAAGTGGGCACTGAAGCTTTCTTT. Its translation: CSVDDEVGTEAFF. The rearrangement joins TRBV29-1 to TRBJ1-1; D remains ambiguous. V was clipped by 3 bases and J by 4 bases, with 12 bases between them. The CDR3 length is 13 residues. Looked up from germline, CDR1 is SQVTM and CDR2 is ANQGSEA.

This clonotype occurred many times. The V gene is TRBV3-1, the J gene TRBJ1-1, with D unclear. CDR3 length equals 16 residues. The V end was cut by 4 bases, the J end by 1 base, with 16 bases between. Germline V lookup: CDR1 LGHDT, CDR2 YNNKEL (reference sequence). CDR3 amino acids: CASSPGLLEGNTEAFF. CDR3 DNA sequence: TGTGCCAGCAGCCCGGGCCTCCTTGAGGGGAACACTGAAGCTTTCTTT.

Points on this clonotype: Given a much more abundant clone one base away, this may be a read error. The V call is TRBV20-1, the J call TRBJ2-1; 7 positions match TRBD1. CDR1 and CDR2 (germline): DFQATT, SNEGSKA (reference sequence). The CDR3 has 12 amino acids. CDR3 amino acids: CSARGQGNEPFF. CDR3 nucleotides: TGCAGTGCTAGAGGACAGGGCAATGAGCCGTTCTTC.